One and the same sample provided the 22 T cell receptor beta chains below, sequenced in a study of CD8 T cells in Susac syndrome. Reverse transcription of 0.5 to 1 ug RNA was carried out with random hexamers. MiXCR was run by TCRdb on the immunoSEQ multiplex PCR reads, yielding one entry per CDR3 protein. The sample yields roughly 140,000 distinct CDR3 sequences, around 95% seen once. What was sequenced was CD4+ T cells from PBMCs. These receptors were taken from a human donor with Susac syndrome.

V and J are TRBV7-2 and TRBJ1-1, with TRBD1 matching over 8 bases. CDR1 and CDR2 (germline): SGHTA, FQGNSA. The CDR3 is 14 residues long. V shed 5 bases, J shed 7 bases, and the junction held 9 bases outside the gene matches. The CDR3 protein is CASSTSGQAYEAFF. CDR3 nucleotides: TGTGCCAGCAGCACGTCGGGACAGGCATATGAAGCTTTCTTT.

This clonotype was recorded once. The V call is TRBV2, the J call TRBJ2-1; D tentatively fits TRBD1 or TRBD2 (5 bases each). V dropped 6 bases and J dropped 9 bases, with 24 bases sitting between them. The germline V gene encodes CDR1 SNHLY and CDR2 FYNNEI. The CDR3 length is 16 residues. The CDR3 is CASRTGTPSGPSEQFF. For the CDR3, the DNA is TGTGCCAGCAGGACCGGGACCCCCAGCGGTCCATCTGAGCAGTTCTTC.

This sequence joins TRBV28 and TRBJ2-1; 10 bases are a match to TRBD2. From germline, CDR1 is MDHEN and CDR2 SYDVKM. The CDR3 covers 14 residues. V lost 6 bases, J lost 7 bases, and 6 bases stayed unmatched. The CDR3 loop is CASRLLAGNNEQFF. In DNA, the CDR3 is TGTGCCAGCAGATTACTAGCGGGAAATAATGAGCAGTTCTTC.

V usage is TRBV12-3 or TRBV12-4 and J usage is TRBJ1-6; D is unclear. The CDR3 consists of 15 residues. Trimming stripped 6 bases from V and 0 bases from J, with 9 bases between. CDR3 region: CASRLQSSYNSPLHF. Here the CDR3 DNA reads TGTGCCAGCAGGCTACAGAGCTCCTATAATTCACCCCTCCACTTT.

The chain employs TRBV21-1 and TRBJ2-3; TRBD2 is the table's D call, not checked against the DNA. TRBV21-1 is assigned pseudogene status. There are 14 residues in the CDR3. This CDR3 is CASMGGPGTDTQYF. The CDR3 DNA follows: TGTGCCAGCATGGGCGGGCCGGGGACAGATACGCAGTATTTT.

The chain joins TRBV27 to TRBJ2-7; TRBD2 agrees at 8 bases. CDR1 and CDR2 (germline): MNHEY, SMNVEV (reference sequence). The CDR3 has 14 residues. V gave up 5 bases and J gave up 1 base; unmatched junction bases: 4. In DNA form, the CDR3 reads TGTGCCAGCAGTCCTCCGGGAGGGTCCTACGAGCAGTACTTC. It specifies CASSPPGGSYEQYF.

This chain links TRBV12-3 or TRBV12-4 with TRBJ2-5, with TRBD1 identical over 9 bases. V was clipped by 4 bases and J by 2 bases; unmatched bases: 11. CDR3 length: 17 residues. CDR3: CASSYLIGTGRQETQYF. DNA for the CDR3: TGTGCCAGCAGTTACCTCATCGGGACAGGGCGACAAGAGACCCAGTACTTC.

The chain couples TRBV23-1 to TRBJ2-6; D might be TRBD2 (5 bases). TRBV23-1 is marked as an open reading frame, function uncertain. The CDR3 has 23 residues. Trimming cost V 0 bases and J 0 bases, with 27 bases left between them. The CDR3 loop reads CASSQSQTTLDGGLNSGANVLTF. CDR3 sequence (DNA): TGCGCCAGCAGTCAATCTCAAACTACACTGGATGGAGGCTTAAACTCTGGGGCCAACGTCCTGACTTTC.

The chain is built from TRBV29-1 and TRBJ2-2; the match to TRBD1 covers 7 bases. V lost 5 bases, J lost 2 bases, and 5 bases stayed unmatched. CDR3 length equals 14 residues. The V gene's germline CDR1 is SQVTM and CDR2 ANQGSEA. CDR3 amino acids: CSVIGTVNTGELFF. CDR3 in DNA: TGCAGCGTTATAGGGACAGTAAACACCGGGGAGCTGTTTTTT.

This clonotype appeared a single time. Here the CDR3 reads CASSQGGTGADTQYF. CDR3 DNA: TGCGCCAGCAGCCAAGGAGGGACAGGAGCAGATACGCAGTATTTT. The chain combines TRBV4-1 with TRBJ2-3; 8 bases agree with TRBD1. Losses at the gene ends were 1 base for V and 4 bases for J; bases not matched to a gene: 4. This CDR3 contains 15 residues. Germline CDR1 reads MGHRA; CDR2 reads YSYEKL.

The rearrangement uses TRBV29-1 and TRBJ2-1, with D unresolved. This CDR3 comprises 11 residues. Deletions cut 4 bases from V and 10 bases from J, with 11 bases between. CDR1 is SQVTM and CDR2 is ANQGSEA in the germline V gene. CDR3 sequence reads: CSVGSTGEQFF. The DNA of the CDR3 is TGCAGCGTTGGCTCGACCGGGGAGCAGTTCTTC.

CDR3 bases: TGTGCCAGCAGTTTAACGGACAGGACGGCTCGGGAATACACCTTC. This translates into CASSLTDRTAREYTF. V gene TRBV6-5 combines with J gene TRBJ1-2, with TRBD1 matching over 7 bases. Germline CDR1 reads MNHEY; CDR2 reads SVGAGI. J lost 11 bases, V lost 4 bases, and 16 bases had no gene match. The CDR3 has 15 residues.

This clonotype was observed a handful of times. The V and J genes are TRBV3-1 and TRBJ2-2; D may be TRBD2 (6 bases). CDR3 length: 14 amino acids. V was trimmed by 2 bases and J by 5 bases, leaving 9 bases between them. CDR1 and CDR2 (germline): LGHDT, YNNKEL (reference sequence). DNA of the CDR3: TGTGCCAGCAGCCAACTGGGAGGAACCGGGGAGCTGTTTTTT. Translation gives CASSQLGGTGELFF.

The V gene is TRBV12-3 or TRBV12-4, the J gene TRBJ2-7; D is ambiguous. The germline V and J ends were trimmed by 5 bases and 3 bases, with 14 bases remaining between them. The CDR3 has 14 residues. The DNA of the CDR3 is TGTGCCAGCAGTCGTGGGATTTCCGACTACGAGCAGTACTTC. It yields the protein CASSRGISDYEQYF.

The chain carries TRBV12-5 and TRBJ1-2; no clear D gene. The CDR3 loop spans 14 amino acids. The V end was cut by 3 bases, the J end by 3 bases, with 11 bases between. Germline loops: CDR1 LGHNT, CDR2 FRNRAP. The CDR3 DNA is TGTGCTAGTGGTTTCGGGGATCTTGACTATGGCTACACCTTC. Encoded protein: CASGFGDLDYGYTF.

The J gene is TRBJ2-1, the V gene TRBV12-3 or TRBV12-4, with D possibly being TRBD1 (6 bases). This CDR3 spans 12 amino acids. V was shortened by 5 bases and J by 8 bases, with 10 bases between the two germline ends. CDR3 region: CASSPDRYEQFF. Here the CDR3 DNA reads TGTGCCAGCAGTCCGGACAGATATGAGCAGTTCTTC.

The V call is TRBV25-1, the J call TRBJ1-6; D not resolved. The V end lost 3 bases, the J end lost 10 bases, and 13 bases lay between the germline ends. CDR1 and CDR2 from the germline V gene are MGHDK and SYGVNS. There are 14 residues in the CDR3. The CDR3 is CASSDSVGYSPLHF. The CDR3, as DNA: TGTGCCAGCAGTGACTCGGTTGGGTACTCACCCCTCCACTTT.

This clonotype was observed a few times. The gene calls are TRBV19 and TRBJ2-5, with 7 bases identical to TRBD2. CDR3 size: 13 residues. V shed 5 bases and J 3 bases; nucleotides not matched to a gene: 3. CDR1 is LNHDA and CDR2 is SQIVND in the germline V gene (reference sequence). The CDR3 protein is CASSHLAEETQYF. The CDR3 bases are TGTGCCAGTAGTCACCTAGCGGAAGAGACCCAGTACTTC. Full variable domain (rest looked up from reference TRBV19 and TRBJ2-5): DGGITQSPKYLFRKEGQNVTLSCEQNLNHDAMYWYRQDPGQGLRLIYYSQIVNDFQKGDIAEGYSVSREKKESFPLTVTSAQKNPTAFYLCASSHLAEETQYFGPGTRLLVL.

A single count supports this clonotype. V is TRBV6-1 and J is TRBJ2-3, with a tentative D call TRBD1 (6 bases). Germline loops: CDR1 MNHNS, CDR2 SASEGT. V gave up 3 bases and J gave up 0 bases, with 13 bases separating them. There are 16 residues in the CDR3. CDR3 region: CASSEFAGASTDTQYF. The CDR3 DNA reads TGTGCCAGCAGTGAGTTCGCAGGGGCTAGCACAGATACGCAGTATTTT.

With regard to this clonotype: A junction end diverges from the germline sequence, so it may reflect a read error. The chain recombines TRBV7-8 with TRBJ1-5; D not certain. CDR3 length equals 14 residues. The V gene's germline CDR1 is SGHVS and CDR2 FQNEAQ. CDR3 in DNA: TGTGCCAGCAGGTTAGGCGGAAGCAATCAGCCCCAGCATTTT. Protein sequence: CASRLGGSNQPQHF. Variable domain in full (rest from reference TRBV7-8 and TRBJ1-5): GAGVSQSPRYKVAKRGQDVALRCDPISGHVSLFWYQQALGQGPEFLTYFQNEAQLDKSGLPSDRFFAERPEGSVSTLKIQRTQQEDSAVYLCASRLGGSNQPQHFGDGTRLSIL.

The CDR3 DNA sequence: TGTGCCAGCAGCACCCGGGGCTACAATGAGCAGTTCTTC. Protein: CASSTRGYNEQFF. The chain recombines TRBV14 with TRBJ2-1; D is possibly TRBD2 (5 bases). Germline values: CDR1 SGHDN, CDR2 FVKESK. The CDR3 has 13 amino acids. The V and J ends lost 5 bases and 3 bases respectively, with 8 bases between them.

In this sample, this clonotype turned up a few times. CDR3 nucleotide sequence: TGTGCCAGCAGTTCCAATTACGAGCAGTACTTC. It is translated as CASSSNYEQYF. The V and J genes are TRBV12-3 or TRBV12-4 and TRBJ2-7; D is unresolved. This CDR3 is built from 11 residues. The ends were cut back, 4 bases at V and 4 bases at J, with 5 bases in the middle.